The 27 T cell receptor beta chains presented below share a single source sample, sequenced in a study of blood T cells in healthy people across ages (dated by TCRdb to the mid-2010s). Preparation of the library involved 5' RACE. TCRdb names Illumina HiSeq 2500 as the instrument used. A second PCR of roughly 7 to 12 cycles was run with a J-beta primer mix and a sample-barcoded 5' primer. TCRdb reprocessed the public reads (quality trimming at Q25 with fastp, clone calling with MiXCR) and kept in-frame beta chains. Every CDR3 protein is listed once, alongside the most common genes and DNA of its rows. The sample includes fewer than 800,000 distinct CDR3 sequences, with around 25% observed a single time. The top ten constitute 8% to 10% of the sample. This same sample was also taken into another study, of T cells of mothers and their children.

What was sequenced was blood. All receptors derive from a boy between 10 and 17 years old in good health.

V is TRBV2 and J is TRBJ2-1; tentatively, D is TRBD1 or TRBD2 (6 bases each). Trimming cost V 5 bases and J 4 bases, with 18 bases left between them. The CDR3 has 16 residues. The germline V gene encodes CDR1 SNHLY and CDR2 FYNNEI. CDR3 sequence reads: CASSRGAASRYNEQFF. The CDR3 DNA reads TGTGCCAGCAGTAGGGGGGCGGCTAGTCGGTACAATGAGCAGTTCTTC.

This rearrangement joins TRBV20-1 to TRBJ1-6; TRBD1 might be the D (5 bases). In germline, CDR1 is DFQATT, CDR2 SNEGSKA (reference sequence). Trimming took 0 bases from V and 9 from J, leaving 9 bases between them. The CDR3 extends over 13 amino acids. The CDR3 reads CSARDRAGSPLHF. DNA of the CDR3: TGCAGTGCTAGAGACAGGGCAGGTTCACCCCTCCACTTT.

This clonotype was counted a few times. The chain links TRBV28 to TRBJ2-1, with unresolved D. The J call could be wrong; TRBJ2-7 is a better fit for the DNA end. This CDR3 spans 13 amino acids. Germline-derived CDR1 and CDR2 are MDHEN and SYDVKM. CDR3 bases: TGTGCCAGCAGTTTGGCGGAATCCCACGAGCAGTACTTC. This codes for CASSLAESHEQYF.

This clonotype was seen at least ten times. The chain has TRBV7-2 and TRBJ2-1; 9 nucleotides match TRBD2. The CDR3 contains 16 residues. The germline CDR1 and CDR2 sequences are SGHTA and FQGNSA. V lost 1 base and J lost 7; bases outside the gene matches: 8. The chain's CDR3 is CASSLVPAGGYNEQFF. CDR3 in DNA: TGTGCCAGCAGCTTAGTCCCAGCGGGGGGCTATAATGAGCAGTTCTTC.

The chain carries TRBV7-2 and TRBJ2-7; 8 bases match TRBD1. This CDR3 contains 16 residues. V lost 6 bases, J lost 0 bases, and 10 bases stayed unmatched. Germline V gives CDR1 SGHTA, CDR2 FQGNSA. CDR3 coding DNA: TGTGCCAGCAGTACAACACCGGGACAGGTCTCCTACGAGCAGTACTTC. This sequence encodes CASSTTPGQVSYEQYF. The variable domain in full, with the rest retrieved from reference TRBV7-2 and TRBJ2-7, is GAGVSQSPSNKVTEKGKDVELRCDPISGHTALYWYRQSLGQGLEFLIYFQGNSAPDKSGLPSDRFSAERTGGSVSTLTIQRTQQEDSAVYLCASSTTPGQVSYEQYFGPGTRLTVT.

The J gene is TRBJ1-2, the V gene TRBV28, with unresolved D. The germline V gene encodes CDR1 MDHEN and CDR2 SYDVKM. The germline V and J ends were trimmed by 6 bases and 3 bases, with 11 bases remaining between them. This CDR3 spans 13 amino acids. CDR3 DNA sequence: TGTGCCAGCAGCCCGCCAGCCTACTATGGCTACACCTTC. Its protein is CASSPPAYYGYTF.

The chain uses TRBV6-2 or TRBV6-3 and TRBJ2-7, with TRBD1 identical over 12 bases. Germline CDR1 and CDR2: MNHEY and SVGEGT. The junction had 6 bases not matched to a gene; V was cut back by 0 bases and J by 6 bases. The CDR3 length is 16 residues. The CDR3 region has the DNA TGTGCCAGCAGTTACTCTCCGGGACAGGGGGCAATCGAGCAGTACTTC. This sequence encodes CASSYSPGQGAIEQYF.

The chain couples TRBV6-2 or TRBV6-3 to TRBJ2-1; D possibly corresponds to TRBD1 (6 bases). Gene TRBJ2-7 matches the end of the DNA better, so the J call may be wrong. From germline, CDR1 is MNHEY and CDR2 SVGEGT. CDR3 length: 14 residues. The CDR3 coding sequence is TGTGCCAGCAGCCCCATACAGGGAAGGTACGAGCAGTACTTC. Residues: CASSPIQGRYEQYF.

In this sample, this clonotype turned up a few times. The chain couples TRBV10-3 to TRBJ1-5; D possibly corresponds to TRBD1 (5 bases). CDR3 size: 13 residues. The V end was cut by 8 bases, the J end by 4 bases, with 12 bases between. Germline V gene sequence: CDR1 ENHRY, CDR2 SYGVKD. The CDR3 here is CAIGTGLNQPQHF. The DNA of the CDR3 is TGTGCCATCGGGACGGGATTAAATCAGCCCCAGCATTTT.

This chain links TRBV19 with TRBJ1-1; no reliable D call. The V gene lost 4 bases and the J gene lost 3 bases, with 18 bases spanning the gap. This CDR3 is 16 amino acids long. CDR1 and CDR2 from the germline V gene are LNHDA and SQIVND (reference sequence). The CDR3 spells CASSNHNYYEDTEAFF. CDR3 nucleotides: TGTGCCAGTAGTAATCACAATTACTACGAGGACACTGAAGCTTTCTTT.

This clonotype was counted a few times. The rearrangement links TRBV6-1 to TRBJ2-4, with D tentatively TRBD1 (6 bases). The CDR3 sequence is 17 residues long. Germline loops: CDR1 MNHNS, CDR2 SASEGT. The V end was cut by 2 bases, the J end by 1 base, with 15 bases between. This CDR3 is CASSEILGQGAKNIQYF. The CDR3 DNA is TGTGCCAGCAGTGAAATTTTAGGCCAGGGGGCCAAAAACATTCAGTACTTC.

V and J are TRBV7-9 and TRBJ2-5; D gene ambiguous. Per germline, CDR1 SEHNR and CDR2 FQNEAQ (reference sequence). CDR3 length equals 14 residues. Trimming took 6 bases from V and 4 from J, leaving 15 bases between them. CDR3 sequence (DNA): TGTGCCAGCAGTTGGGTCCTCATGGGAGAGACCCAGTACTTC. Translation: CASSWVLMGETQYF.

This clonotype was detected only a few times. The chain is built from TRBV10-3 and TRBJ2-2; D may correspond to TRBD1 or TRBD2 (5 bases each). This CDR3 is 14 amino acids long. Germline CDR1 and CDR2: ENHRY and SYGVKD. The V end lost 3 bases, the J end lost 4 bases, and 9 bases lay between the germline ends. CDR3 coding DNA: TGTGCCATCAGTGATGGGACCTCCACCGGGGAGCTGTTTTTT. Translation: CAISDGTSTGELFF.

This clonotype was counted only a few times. In nucleotides, the CDR3 is TGTGCCAGCTCACCAAGGCGGGTTCAAACTAATGAAAAACTGTTTTTT. It yields the protein CASSPRRVQTNEKLFF. This chain uses TRBV18 with TRBJ1-4; D unclear. The germline V gene encodes CDR1 KGHSH and CDR2 LQKENI. The CDR3 totals 16 residues. V lost 2 bases, J lost 1 base, and 11 bases lay in between.

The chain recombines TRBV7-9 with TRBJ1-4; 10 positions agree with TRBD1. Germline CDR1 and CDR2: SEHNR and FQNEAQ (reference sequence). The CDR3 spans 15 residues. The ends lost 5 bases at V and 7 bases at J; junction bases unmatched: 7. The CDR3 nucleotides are TGTGCCAGCAGCGGTTGGACAGGGGGAGGTGAAAAACTGTTTTTT. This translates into CASSGWTGGGEKLFF. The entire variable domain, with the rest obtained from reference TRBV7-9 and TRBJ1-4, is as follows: DTGVSQNPRHKITKRGQNVTFRCDPISEHNRLYWYRQTLGQGPEFLTYFQNEAQLEKSRLLSDRFSAERPKGSFSTLEIQRTEQGDSAMYLCASSGWTGGGEKLFFGSGTQLSVL.

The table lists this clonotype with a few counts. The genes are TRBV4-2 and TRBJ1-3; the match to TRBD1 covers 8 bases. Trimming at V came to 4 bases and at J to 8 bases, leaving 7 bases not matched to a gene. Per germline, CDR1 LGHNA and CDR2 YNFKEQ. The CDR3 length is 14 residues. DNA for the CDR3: TGTGCCAGCAGCCCAAGGACAGGGCGGCACACCATATATTTT. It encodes CASSPRTGRHTIYF.

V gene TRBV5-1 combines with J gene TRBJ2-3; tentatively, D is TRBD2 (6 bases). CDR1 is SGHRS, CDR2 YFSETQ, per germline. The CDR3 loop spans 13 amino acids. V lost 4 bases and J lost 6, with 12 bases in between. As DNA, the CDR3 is TGCGCCAGCAGCGGCGGGGTACGGGATACGCAGTATTTT. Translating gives CASSGGVRDTQYF. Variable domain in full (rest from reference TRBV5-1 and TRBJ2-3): KAGVTQTPRYLIKTRGQQVTLSCSPISGHRSVSWYQQTPGQGLQFLFEYFSETQRNKGNFPGRFSGRQFSNSRSEMNVSTLELGDSALYLCASSGGVRDTQYFGPGTRLTVL.

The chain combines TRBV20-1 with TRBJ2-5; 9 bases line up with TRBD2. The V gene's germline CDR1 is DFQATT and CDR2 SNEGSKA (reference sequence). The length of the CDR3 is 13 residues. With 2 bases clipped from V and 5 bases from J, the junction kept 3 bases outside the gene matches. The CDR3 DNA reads TGCAGTGCTAGACTAGCGGGATTTGAGACCCAGTACTTC. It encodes CSARLAGFETQYF.

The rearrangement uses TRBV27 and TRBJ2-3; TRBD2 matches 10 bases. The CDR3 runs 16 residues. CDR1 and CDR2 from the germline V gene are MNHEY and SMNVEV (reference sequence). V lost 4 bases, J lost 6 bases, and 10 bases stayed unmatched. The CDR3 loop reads CASSSPSGRAGDTQYF. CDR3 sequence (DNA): TGTGCCAGCAGTTCCCCAAGCGGGAGGGCCGGTGATACGCAGTATTTT.

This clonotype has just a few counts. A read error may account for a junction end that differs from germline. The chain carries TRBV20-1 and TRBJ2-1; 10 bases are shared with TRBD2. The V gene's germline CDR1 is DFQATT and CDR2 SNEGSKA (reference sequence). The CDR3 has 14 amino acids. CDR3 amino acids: CNARELAGLNEQFF. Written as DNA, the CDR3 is TGCAATGCTAGAGAACTAGCGGGACTAAATGAGCAGTTCTTC.

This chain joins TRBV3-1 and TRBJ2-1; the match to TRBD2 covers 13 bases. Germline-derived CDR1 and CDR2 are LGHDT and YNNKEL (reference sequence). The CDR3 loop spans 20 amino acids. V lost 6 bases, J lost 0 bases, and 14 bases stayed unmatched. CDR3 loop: CASRATSGRGETTSYNEQFF. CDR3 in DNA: TGTGCCAGCAGGGCCACTAGCGGGAGGGGGGAAACAACCTCCTACAATGAGCAGTTCTTC.

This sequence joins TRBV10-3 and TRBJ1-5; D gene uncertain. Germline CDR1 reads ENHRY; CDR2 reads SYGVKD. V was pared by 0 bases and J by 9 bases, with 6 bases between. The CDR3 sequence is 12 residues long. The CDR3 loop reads CAISESEGPQHF. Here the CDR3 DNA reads TGTGCCATCAGTGAGTCGGAGGGGCCCCAGCATTTT.

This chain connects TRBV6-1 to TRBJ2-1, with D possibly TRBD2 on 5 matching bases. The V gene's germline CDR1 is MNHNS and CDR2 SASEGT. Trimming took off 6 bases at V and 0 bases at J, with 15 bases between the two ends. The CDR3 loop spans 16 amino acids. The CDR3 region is CASSSHGVSSYNEQFF. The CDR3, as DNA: TGTGCCAGCAGCTCCCACGGGGTTAGCTCCTACAATGAGCAGTTCTTC.

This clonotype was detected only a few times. The CDR3 DNA is TGCAGTGCCCCCAGCGGGAGTGACACCGGGGAGCTGTTTTTT. Residues: CSAPSGSDTGELFF. The chain employs TRBV20-1 and TRBJ2-2; 8 bases map to TRBD2. This CDR3 contains 14 residues. J lost 3 bases, V lost 6 bases, and 6 bases had no gene match. CDR1 and CDR2 (germline): DFQATT, SNEGSKA (reference sequence).

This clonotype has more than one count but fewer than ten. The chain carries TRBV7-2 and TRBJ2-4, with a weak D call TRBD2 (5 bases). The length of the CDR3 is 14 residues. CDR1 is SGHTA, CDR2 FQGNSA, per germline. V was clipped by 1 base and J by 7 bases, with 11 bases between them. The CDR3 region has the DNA TGTGCCAGCAGCTTAGACCCGGGAAACAACATTCAGTACTTC. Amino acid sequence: CASSLDPGNNIQYF.

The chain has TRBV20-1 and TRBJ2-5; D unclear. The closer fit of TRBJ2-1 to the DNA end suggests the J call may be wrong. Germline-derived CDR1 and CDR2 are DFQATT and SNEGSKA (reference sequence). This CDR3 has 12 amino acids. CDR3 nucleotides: TGCAGTGCTACGGACGACTACAATGAGCAGTTCTTC. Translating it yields CSATDDYNEQFF.

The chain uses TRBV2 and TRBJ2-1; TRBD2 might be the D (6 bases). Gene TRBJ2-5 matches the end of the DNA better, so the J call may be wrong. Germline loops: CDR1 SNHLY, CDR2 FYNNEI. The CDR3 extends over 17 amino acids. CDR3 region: CASSELGGIFKQETQYF. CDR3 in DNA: TGTGCCAGCAGTGAACTTGGGGGGATTTTTAAACAAGAGACCCAGTACTTC.